Listed here are 31 T cell receptor beta chains from one sample, sequenced in a study of early T cells in non-severe SARS-CoV-2 infection. TCRdb called the 5' RACE reads again in MiXCR, with one record for every CDR3 protein. The sample records more than 50,000 distinct CDR3 sequences, more than 10% being singletons. This sample comprised whole blood, obtained at baseline. The receptors here all came from an adult who was a healthcare worker with PCR-confirmed SARS-CoV-2 infection or an uninfected control (not recorded which).

This clonotype was counted ten times or more. In DNA form, the CDR3 reads TGTGCCAGCAGTTCGGCAGTCTTCGGAACGACAGTGAACACTGAAGCTTTCTTT. It encodes CASSSAVFGTTVNTEAFF. This rearrangement joins TRBV27 to TRBJ1-1, with D possibly being TRBD1 (5 bases). The V gene lost 4 bases and the J gene lost 0 bases, with 21 bases spanning the gap. From germline, CDR1 is MNHEY and CDR2 SMNVEV (reference sequence). This CDR3 is 18 amino acids long.

The gene calls are TRBV7-8 and TRBJ1-2; D remains ambiguous. The germline V and J ends were trimmed by 7 bases and 3 bases, with 15 bases remaining between them. The germline V gene encodes CDR1 SGHVS and CDR2 FQNEAQ. This CDR3 has 14 residues. The CDR3 nucleotides read TGTGCCAGCACCCCAGCATCGTCCCACTATGGCTACACCTTC. It encodes CASTPASSHYGYTF.

This rearrangement joins TRBV4-2 to TRBJ2-2, with 7 bases lining up with TRBD1. J lost 6 bases, V lost 4 bases, and 14 bases had no gene match. The CDR3 consists of 17 residues. The germline gives CDR1 LGHNA, CDR2 YNFKEQ. CDR3 bases: TGTGCCAGCAGCCCCCAGACAGGGTTCCCCCAGGCCGGGGAGCTGTTTTTT. It is translated as CASSPQTGFPQAGELFF.

The rearrangement joins TRBV7-2 to TRBJ2-1, with 7 bases lining up with TRBD1. In germline, CDR1 is SGHTA, CDR2 FQGNSA. The CDR3 has 15 residues. Trimming cost V 5 bases and J 5 bases; bases outside gene matches: 9. CDR3 DNA: TGTGCCAGCAGCCACGACAGGGCTATAAACAATGAGCAGTTCTTC. It translates to CASSHDRAINNEQFF.

The J gene is TRBJ2-3, the V gene TRBV5-5; D may be TRBD2 (6 bases). Germline loops: CDR1 SGHKS, CDR2 YYEKEE (reference sequence). This CDR3 comprises 14 residues. V shed 0 bases and J shed 3 bases, with 8 bases lying between them. DNA for the CDR3: TGTGCCAGCAGCTTGGCGGGAGAGACAGATACGCAGTATTTT. As protein: CASSLAGETDTQYF.

This chain uses TRBV2 with TRBJ2-7; D unresolved. The CDR3 has 14 amino acids. Trimming stripped 2 bases from V and 0 bases from J, with 8 bases between. CDR1 is SNHLY and CDR2 is FYNNEI in the germline V gene. CDR3 amino acids: CASSEWQSSYEQYF. The CDR3 DNA follows: TGTGCCAGCAGTGAATGGCAGAGCTCCTACGAGCAGTACTTC.

In this sample, this clonotype turned up many times. The V call is TRBV5-4, the J call TRBJ2-7, with 11 positions matching TRBD2. This CDR3 spans 14 amino acids. V lost 4 bases to trimming and J lost 3 bases; unmatched junction nucleotides: 3. Germline V gene lookup returns CDR1 SGHNT and CDR2 YYREEE (reference sequence). The CDR3 spells CASSKTSGSYEQYF. The CDR3 DNA sequence: TGTGCCAGCAGCAAAACTAGCGGGAGCTACGAGCAGTACTTC.

This clonotype was detected a few times. V gene TRBV5-6 combines with J gene TRBJ2-7, with 9 nucleotides matching TRBD2. The CDR3 covers 17 residues. J was trimmed by 4 bases and V by 0 bases; bases with no gene match: 11. The germline V gene has CDR1 SGHDT and CDR2 YYEEEE. CDR3 in amino acids: CASSLVRQSLAGYEQYF. DNA of the CDR3: TGTGCCAGCAGCTTGGTAAGGCAATCGCTAGCGGGATACGAGCAGTACTTC.

This clonotype has more than one count but fewer than ten. This chain joins TRBV6-2 or TRBV6-3 and TRBJ2-7; the match to TRBD1 covers 11 bases. V was clipped by 4 bases and J by 4 bases; unmatched bases: 9. The CDR3 totals 16 residues. Germline values: CDR1 MNHEY, CDR2 SVGEGT. CDR3 residues: CASSWVPGTGGYEQYF. CDR3 DNA sequence: TGTGCCAGCAGTTGGGTACCCGGGACAGGGGGGTACGAGCAGTACTTC.

The chain links TRBV28 to TRBJ2-2; a weak D match, TRBD2 (5 bases). V was pared by 5 bases and J by 3 bases, with 19 bases between. The V gene's germline CDR1 is MDHEN and CDR2 SYDVKM. The CDR3 runs 17 residues. The CDR3 loop is CASSPVRRQGDTGELFF. The CDR3 coding sequence is TGTGCCAGCAGTCCAGTACGGAGGCAAGGAGACACCGGGGAGCTGTTTTTT.

The chain employs TRBV12-3 or TRBV12-4 and TRBJ2-3, with D unclear. This CDR3 has 14 residues. Trimming removed 9 bases at V and 2 bases at J, with 15 bases between. CDR3 coding DNA: TGTGCCAGTTCTAGGACCGCCAACACAGATACGCAGTATTTT. This codes for CASSRTANTDTQYF.

The V and J genes are TRBV28 and TRBJ1-5; 7 nucleotides agree with TRBD1. V lost 6 bases to trimming and J lost 1 base; unmatched junction nucleotides: 15. Germline values: CDR1 MDHEN, CDR2 SYDVKM. The length of the CDR3 is 18 residues. CDR3 amino acids: CASSSRQGSSVSNQPQHF. CDR3 bases: TGTGCCAGCAGCTCACGACAGGGCTCCTCCGTAAGCAATCAGCCCCAGCATTTT.

The chain has TRBV7-6 and TRBJ1-1, with D possibly matching TRBD1 (6 bases). The CDR3 has 15 residues. V was cut by 0 bases and J by 1 base, with 9 bases left in between. Germline V gene lookup returns CDR1 SGHVS and CDR2 FNYEAQ. In DNA form, the CDR3 reads TGTGCCAGCAGCTTAGCTGGGGGCGGGAACACTGAAGCTTTCTTT. Amino acid sequence: CASSLAGGGNTEAFF.

The chain recombines TRBV7-9 with TRBJ2-7; no firm D call. The CDR3 has 14 residues. Germline CDR1 and CDR2: SEHNR and FQNEAQ (reference sequence). V was trimmed by 1 base and J by 3 bases, leaving 10 bases between them. The CDR3 protein is CASSLGTSRYEQYF. The CDR3 nucleotides read TGTGCCAGCAGCTTAGGTACCAGCCGCTACGAGCAGTACTTC.

J is TRBJ2-1 and V is TRBV6-2 or TRBV6-3, with TRBD2 matching over 12 bases. Germline V gives CDR1 MNHEY, CDR2 SVGEGT. CDR3 length equals 16 residues. With V trimmed by 6 bases and J by 8 bases, 11 bases remained unmatched. The CDR3: CASSRLAGGPSDEQFF. The CDR3 DNA reads TGTGCCAGCAGCCGCCTAGCGGGAGGGCCGTCGGATGAGCAGTTCTTC.

This clonotype came up a few times. The rearrangement joins TRBV5-1 to TRBJ1-6; 7 nucleotides align to TRBD1. The germline V gene has CDR1 SGHRS and CDR2 YFSETQ. V dropped 3 bases and J dropped 9; count of bases not matched to a gene: 18. The CDR3 spans 18 residues. DNA for the CDR3: TGCGCCAGCAGCTCCGGGGGACAGCCCGCGTTTGGCCCTTCACCCCTCCACTTT. Translating gives CASSSGGQPAFGPSPLHF.

This clonotype was seen a handful of times. The CDR3: CASSSDRYEQYF. The CDR3 nucleotides are TGTGCCAGCAGTTCGGACCGCTACGAGCAGTACTTC. The chain couples TRBV12-3 or TRBV12-4 to TRBJ2-7; D uncertain. The V gene lost 4 bases and the J gene lost 3 bases, with 7 bases spanning the gap. The CDR3 consists of 12 residues.

This clonotype has just a few counts. The chain links TRBV7-3 to TRBJ2-3; D gene unclear. This CDR3 has 15 amino acids. V was shortened by 4 bases and J by 0 bases, with 11 bases between the two germline ends. Germline V gene sequence: CDR1 SGHTA, CDR2 FQGTGA. The CDR3 spells CASSSQPLSTDTQYF. The CDR3 DNA follows: TGTGCCAGCAGCTCGCAGCCCCTAAGCACAGATACGCAGTATTTT.

CDR3 in DNA: TGTGCCAGCAGTTCCGGACAGGGTCGTCTGGTTCAGGCACCCCTCCACTTT. It encodes CASSSGQGRLVQAPLHF. The V and J genes are TRBV27 and TRBJ1-6; 8 bases match TRBD1. The germline V gene encodes CDR1 MNHEY and CDR2 SMNVEV (reference sequence). V trimming: 4 bases; J trimming: 11 bases; junction bases outside the gene matches: 16. The CDR3 is 17 amino acids.

This clonotype came up many times. The chain combines TRBV5-5 with TRBJ2-1, with 15 bases that match TRBD2. Looked up from germline, CDR1 is SGHKS and CDR2 is YYEKEE (reference sequence). The CDR3 is 18 amino acids. V gave up 4 bases and J gave up 6 bases; unmatched junction bases: 11. The CDR3 spells CASSTSPGLAGGINEQFF. CDR3 DNA sequence: TGTGCCAGCAGCACAAGCCCGGGACTAGCGGGAGGTATCAATGAGCAGTTCTTC.

This clonotype was seen just once. The rearrangement uses TRBV2 and TRBJ2-2, with 7 nucleotides matching TRBD1. The ends lost 10 bases at V and 4 bases at J; junction bases unmatched: 9. Germline V CDR1 and CDR2: SNHLY, FYNNEI. This CDR3 has 14 residues. CDR3 sequence reads: CAINSRTGTGELFF. The DNA for the CDR3 is TGTGCCATCAACTCCCGGACAGGCACCGGGGAGCTGTTTTTT.

This clonotype was counted at least ten times. The V gene is TRBV11-2, the J gene TRBJ2-6; D gene uncertain. Germline CDR1 and CDR2: SGHAT and FQNNGV. Between the trimmed V and J ends, which lost 3 bases and 4 bases, there was a span of 10 bases. The CDR3 extends over 15 amino acids. The chain's CDR3 is CASSFGSLGANVLTF. Written as DNA, the CDR3 is TGTGCCAGCAGCTTTGGGTCGTTGGGGGCCAACGTCCTGACTTTC.

The chain carries TRBV4-3 and TRBJ2-7; D gene uncertain. This CDR3 has 16 amino acids. Germline CDR1 is LGHNA and CDR2 is YSLEER. V lost 1 base and J lost 3, with 16 bases in between. CDR3: CASSQVYMARSYEQYF. The CDR3 nucleotides read TGCGCCAGCAGCCAAGTTTACATGGCTAGGAGCTACGAGCAGTACTTC.

V gene TRBV19 combines with J gene TRBJ2-4; 10 bases are shared with TRBD2. CDR1 is LNHDA, CDR2 SQIVND, per germline (reference sequence). Trimming removed 6 bases from V and 7 bases from J; junction bases left unmatched: 9. This CDR3 spans 15 amino acids. This CDR3 reads CASRSQREGKNIQYF. The CDR3 DNA reads TGTGCCAGTAGGTCCCAGCGGGAGGGTAAGAACATTCAGTACTTC.

This clonotype was recorded a few times. This sequence joins TRBV27 and TRBJ2-7, with TRBD2 as a possible D gene (5 bases). The CDR3 contains 12 residues. Trimming took 3 bases from V and 9 from J, leaving 12 bases between them. Germline lookup yields CDR1 MNHEY and CDR2 SMNVEV (reference sequence). CDR3 region: CASSLSGNVQYF. The CDR3 DNA reads as TGTGCCAGCAGTTTGTCCGGGAACGTGCAGTACTTC.

This clonotype was found many times. The V call is TRBV4-3, the J call TRBJ1-2; D call uncertain. CDR1 is LGHNA, CDR2 YSLEER, per germline. The length of the CDR3 is 13 residues. Trimming left V 0 bases short and J 5 bases short, with 7 bases between. CDR3 residues: CASSQEQNYGYTF. CDR3 DNA sequence: TGCGCCAGCAGCCAAGAACAAAATTATGGCTACACCTTC.

This chain links TRBV2 with TRBJ2-7; D call uncertain. Trimming cost V 1 base and J 7 bases, with 5 bases left between them. Germline V CDR1 and CDR2: SNHLY, FYNNEI. The CDR3 covers 11 residues. The CDR3 sequence is CASSEVREQYF. The CDR3 coding sequence is TGTGCCAGCAGTGAAGTCCGGGAGCAGTACTTC. Based on the CDR3 plus reference TRBV2 and TRBJ2-7, the full variable domain is EPEVTQTPSHQVTQMGQEVILRCVPISNHLYFYWYRQILGQKVEFLVSFYNNEISEKSEIFDDQFSVERPDGSNFTLKIRSTKLEDSAMYFCASSEVREQYFGPGTRLTVT.

This clonotype was detected a few times. V is TRBV28 and J is TRBJ1-1; D uncertain. Deletions cut 2 bases from V and 1 base from J, with 8 bases between. CDR1 MDHEN and CDR2 SYDVKM come from the germline V gene. This CDR3 contains 14 residues. CDR3 loop: CASSLGQSNTEAFF. The CDR3 DNA is TGTGCCAGCAGTTTAGGGCAGTCGAACACTGAAGCTTTCTTT.

This clonotype was counted ten times or more. The chain combines TRBV5-1 with TRBJ2-7, with D perhaps given as TRBD1 or TRBD2 (5 bases each). The V gene lost 4 bases and the J gene lost 6 bases, with 17 bases spanning the gap. The CDR3 is 14 residues long. The V gene's germline CDR1 is SGHRS and CDR2 YFSETQ. The CDR3 sequence is CASSIRDLGVEQYF. The DNA of the CDR3 is TGCGCCAGCAGCATCCGGGACCTGGGCGTCGAGCAGTACTTC.

The table lists this clonotype with a few counts. The V call is TRBV10-3, the J call TRBJ2-2, with no clear D. Germline V gives CDR1 ENHRY, CDR2 SYGVKD. V was trimmed by 2 bases and J by 4 bases, leaving 5 bases between them. CDR3 length: 13 residues. The CDR3 spells CAISEKGTGELFF. The CDR3 DNA reads as TGTGCCATCAGTGAGAAGGGCACCGGGGAGCTGTTTTTT.

This clonotype was detected only a few times. V gene TRBV11-2 combines with J gene TRBJ2-7; 9 nucleotides agree with TRBD2. The CDR3 has 13 residues. The V gene end was trimmed by 5 bases and the J gene end by 6 bases; junction bases not matched to a gene: 5. CDR1 and CDR2 from the germline V gene are SGHAT and FQNNGV. The CDR3 DNA is TGTGCCAGCAGCCCGGGACTAGCTACCGAGCAGTACTTC. This encodes CASSPGLATEQYF. Using reference TRBV11-2 and TRBJ2-7 for the parts outside the CDR3, the full variable domain is EAGVAQSPRYKIIEKRQSVAFWCNPISGHATLYWYQQILGQGPKLLIQFQNNGVVDDSQLPKDRFSAERLKGVDSTLKIQPAKLEDSAVYLCASSPGLATEQYFGPGTRLTVT.